The 29 T cell receptor beta chains in this list originate from one sample, sequenced in a study of shared clonotypes between healthy human individuals. Libraries were prepared by immunoSEQ multiplex PCR; TCRdb keeps only in-frame clonotypes and omits some of them. This sample yields 2 million to 2.5 million clones, of which about 92% are seen a single time; under 0.45% belongs to the top ten. The sequencing input was naive CD4+ T cells from PBMCs. Subset denoted: CD45RA+ positively selected. These receptor sequences come from a man between 18 and 35 years old in good health. Some clones in this sample may be carry-over from other donors' samples.

The chain joins TRBV7-2 to TRBJ2-2; no clear D gene. The CDR3 contains 12 residues. Germline V gives CDR1 SGHTA, CDR2 FQGNSA. V was shortened by 2 bases and J by 7 bases, with 5 bases between the two germline ends. The CDR3 DNA follows: TGTGCCAGCAGCTTATTCTTCGGGGAGCTGTTTTTT. Translating it yields CASSLFFGELFF.

The CDR3 spells CASSAGTSGYQETQYF. For the CDR3, the DNA is TGTGCCAGCAGCGCCGGGACTAGCGGATACCAAGAGACCCAGTACTTC. V is TRBV9 and J is TRBJ2-5; 11 bases fit TRBD2. Germline assignment: CDR1 SGDLS and CDR2 YYNGEE. The CDR3 loop spans 16 amino acids. J lost 0 bases, V lost 3 bases, and 4 bases had no gene match. The whole variable domain, filled in from reference TRBV9 and TRBJ2-5, reads DSGVTQTPKHLITATGQRVTLRCSPRSGDLSVYWYQQSLDQGLQFLIQYYNGEERAKGNILERFSAQQFPDLHSELNLSSLELGDSALYFCASSAGTSGYQETQYFGPGTRLLVL.

This chain links TRBV12-2 with TRBJ2-5; TRBD1 is the table's D call, not checked against the DNA. TRBV12-2 is given as a pseudogene. The CDR3 covers 21 residues. The CDR3 reads CASRLKVGADRQTPFQETQYF. CDR3 in DNA: TGTGCAAGTCGCTTAAAAGTGGGAGCGGACAGGCAAACTCCCTTTCAAGAGACCCAGTACTTC.

The chain carries TRBV27 and TRBJ1-4; D remains unclear. The CDR3 consists of 15 residues. V was clipped by 6 bases and J by 0 bases, with 11 bases between them. Germline V lookup: CDR1 MNHEY, CDR2 SMNVEV (reference sequence). The chain's CDR3 is CASSSPTATNEKLFF. The CDR3 coding sequence is TGTGCCAGCAGCAGCCCGACCGCAACTAATGAAAAACTGTTTTTT.

The count of this clone is one. CDR3 residues: CASSLDSRYGYTF. CDR3 nucleotide sequence: TGCGCCAGCAGCTTGGACAGCCGCTATGGCTACACCTTC. The chain combines TRBV5-1 with TRBJ1-2; the D is unclear. With 0 bases removed from V and 4 bases from J, the gap between germline ends came to 7 bases. Per the germline V gene, CDR1 is SGHRS and CDR2 is YFSETQ. The CDR3 sequence is 13 residues long.

V gene TRBV5-1 combines with J gene TRBJ2-3, with 13 bases identical to TRBD2. In germline, CDR1 is SGHRS, CDR2 YFSETQ. V lost 3 bases and J lost 4; bases outside the gene matches: 2. This CDR3 contains 15 residues. The CDR3 bases are TGCGCCAGCAGCTCCACTAGCGGGGGGGCAGATACGCAGTATTTT. It encodes CASSSTSGGADTQYF.

This clone was detected once. The J gene is TRBJ2-7, the V gene TRBV5-1, with D tentatively TRBD2 (5 bases). Between the trimmed V and J ends, which lost 4 bases and 0 bases, there was a span of 11 bases. Germline V CDR1 and CDR2: SGHRS, YFSETQ. The CDR3 has 14 residues. The CDR3 loop reads CASSARGSSYEQYF. Written as DNA, the CDR3 is TGCGCCAGCAGCGCAAGAGGGAGCTCCTACGAGCAGTACTTC.

V usage is TRBV5-1 and J usage is TRBJ2-3, with D perhaps TRBD2 (7 bases). Per the germline V gene, CDR1 is SGHRS and CDR2 is YFSETQ. V gave up 2 bases and J gave up 1 base, with 11 bases separating them. This CDR3 region has 15 residues. The CDR3 sequence: CASSFRGAGTDTQYF. The CDR3 DNA is TGCGCCAGCAGCTTTCGGGGGGCGGGCACAGATACGCAGTATTTT.

With respect to this clone: The same CDR3 arises from other DNA sequences in this sample as well. The chain couples TRBV28 to TRBJ1-2; tentatively, D is TRBD1 (5 bases). Germline V CDR1 and CDR2: MDHEN, SYDVKM. The CDR3 extends over 11 amino acids. Trimming removed 8 bases from V and 5 bases from J, with 9 bases in between. CDR3 in amino acids: CASGGTYGYTF. In DNA, the CDR3 is TGTGCCAGCGGGGGTACTTATGGCTACACCTTC.

This clone has only one observation. Other DNA sequences within the sample encode an identical CDR3. This chain links TRBV6-1 with TRBJ1-3; no firm D call. The V gene's germline CDR1 is MNHNS and CDR2 SASEGT. Trimming pared 2 bases from V and 0 bases from J, leaving 5 bases between. CDR3 length: 14 amino acids. DNA for the CDR3: TGTGCCAGCAGTGAACGGAGCTCTGGAAACACCATATATTTT. Translating it yields CASSERSSGNTIYF.

The CDR3 spells CASSQVPGTGIYEQYF. The CDR3 coding sequence is TGTGCCAGCAGCCAAGTACCCGGGACCGGGATATACGAGCAGTACTTC. The chain is built from TRBV4-2 and TRBJ2-7; perhaps D is TRBD1 or TRBD2 (5 bases each). Trimming cost V 1 base and J 4 bases, with 17 bases left between them. CDR3 length: 16 amino acids. Per germline, CDR1 LGHNA and CDR2 YNFKEQ.

In regard to this clone: Different DNA sequences within this sample yield the same CDR3. This rearrangement joins TRBV11-3 to TRBJ2-2; D not certain. CDR1 and CDR2 from the germline V gene are SGHNT and YENEEA. V was clipped by 2 bases and J by 2 bases, with 6 bases between them. CDR3 size: 14 residues. CDR3 sequence: CASSLRLNTGELFF. The CDR3 DNA reads TGTGCCAGCAGCTTACGACTTAACACCGGGGAGCTGTTTTTT. Supplemented by reference TRBV11-3 and TRBJ2-2, the full variable domain reads EAGVVQSPRYKIIEKKQPVAFWCNPISGHNTLYWYLQNLGQGPELLIRYENEEAVDDSQLPKDRFSAERLKGVDSTLKIQPAELGDSAVYLCASSLRLNTGELFFGEGSRLTVL.

This clone occurred once. The chain employs TRBV29-1 and TRBJ2-7; 9 nucleotides match TRBD1. Trimming took 3 bases from V and 3 from J; bases not matched to a gene: 12. Germline V gene lookup returns CDR1 SQVTM and CDR2 ANQGSEA. This CDR3 has 16 amino acids. CDR3 DNA: TGCAGCGTTGAGTTTGAGCAGCGACAGGGGGTCTACGAGCAGTACTTC. It yields the protein CSVEFEQRQGVYEQYF.

This chain connects TRBV11-2 to TRBJ2-7, with 8 bases aligning to TRBD2. This CDR3 has 18 amino acids. The germline gives CDR1 SGHAT, CDR2 FQNNGV. J lost 3 bases, V lost 5 bases, and 18 bases had no gene match. This CDR3 is CASSPFLVGLAGIYEQYF. CDR3 nucleotide sequence: TGTGCCAGCAGCCCCTTCCTTGTCGGGCTAGCGGGTATCTACGAGCAGTACTTC.

The genes are TRBV5-1 and TRBJ1-2; weak D call: TRBD1 (5 bases). Germline V gene data show CDR1 as SGHRS and CDR2 as YFSETQ. The CDR3 has 15 amino acids. V was trimmed by 0 bases and J by 8 bases, leaving 17 bases between them. CDR3 residues: CASSLGSGARSGYTF. The CDR3 DNA reads as TGCGCCAGCAGCTTGGGTTCCGGGGCGAGGAGCGGCTACACCTTC.

This chain uses TRBV7-3 with TRBJ2-6; D is unresolved. V lost 1 base and J 2 bases, leaving 6 bases between the germline ends. CDR1 is SGHTA and CDR2 is FQGTGA in the germline V gene. The CDR3 length is 15 residues. CDR3 region: CASSLKGTGANVLTF. CDR3 bases: TGTGCCAGCAGCTTAAAGGGAACTGGGGCCAACGTCCTGACTTTC.

This chain links TRBV25-1 with TRBJ2-2; the D is unclear. CDR1 is MGHDK and CDR2 is SYGVNS in the germline V gene. Trimming removed 3 bases from V and 6 bases from J, with 8 bases in between. CDR3 size: 13 residues. CDR3 residues: CASSEVGPGELFF. The CDR3 bases are TGTGCCAGCAGTGAGGTTGGGCCCGGGGAGCTGTTTTTT.

This chain uses TRBV18 with TRBJ2-2, with 9 bases matching TRBD2. Unmatched junction bases numbered 8, after V lost 3 bases and J lost 6 bases. The CDR3 consists of 16 residues. Looked up from germline, CDR1 is KGHSH and CDR2 is LQKENI. The CDR3 sequence is CASSPTRVAGAGELFF. As DNA, the CDR3 is TGTGCCAGCTCACCCACAAGGGTAGCGGGAGCCGGGGAGCTGTTTTTT.

The gene calls are TRBV7-9 and TRBJ1-3; D call uncertain. Trimming left V 3 bases short and J 0 bases short, with 6 bases between. CDR3 length: 14 residues. The germline V gene encodes CDR1 SEHNR and CDR2 FQNEAQ (reference sequence). The CDR3 loop is CASSLRVSGNTIYF. In nucleotides, the CDR3 is TGTGCCAGCAGCTTGAGAGTCTCTGGAAACACCATATATTTT.

This clone was seen a handful of times. This sample includes further DNA sequences coding for the same CDR3. The V gene is TRBV9, the J gene TRBJ1-1; no clear D gene. This CDR3 is 14 amino acids long. Germline-derived CDR1 and CDR2 are SGDLS and YYNGEE. Trimming removed 4 bases at V and 4 bases at J, with 14 bases between. In nucleotides, the CDR3 is TGTGCCAGCAGCCCCCGGGCTGTGGTCACTGAAGCTTTCTTT. As protein: CASSPRAVVTEAFF.

The V gene is TRBV7-8, the J gene TRBJ1-5; D uncertain. This CDR3 is built from 13 residues. Germline CDR1 SGHVS, CDR2 FQNEAQ. V was shortened by 3 bases and J by 5 bases, with 8 bases between the two germline ends. The CDR3: CASSFDPDQPQHF. As DNA, the CDR3 is TGTGCCAGCAGCTTCGACCCCGATCAGCCCCAGCATTTT.

This clone was counted a single time. The rearrangement links TRBV11-3 to TRBJ2-5; D possibly corresponds to TRBD2 (6 bases). The CDR3 is 17 amino acids. Per germline, CDR1 SGHNT and CDR2 YENEEA. V lost 3 bases to trimming and J lost 4 bases, with 21 bases between them. The CDR3 nucleotides are TGTGCCAGCAGCTTTGATCTTTATGGGGGGAACCGAGAGACCCAGTACTTC. Residues: CASSFDLYGGNRETQYF. The variable domain in full, with the rest retrieved from reference TRBV11-3 and TRBJ2-5, is EAGVVQSPRYKIIEKKQPVAFWCNPISGHNTLYWYLQNLGQGPELLIRYENEEAVDDSQLPKDRFSAERLKGVDSTLKIQPAELGDSAVYLCASSFDLYGGNRETQYFGPGTRLLVL.

The chain links TRBV30 to TRBJ1-4, with TRBD1 as a possible D gene (6 bases). V gave up 0 bases and J gave up 5 bases, with 13 bases separating them. The V gene's germline CDR1 is GTSNPN and CDR2 SVGIG (reference sequence). CDR3 size: 15 residues. This chain's CDR3 is CAWSVQQGPNEKLFF. CDR3 nucleotides: TGTGCCTGGAGTGTACAACAGGGTCCCAATGAAAAACTGTTTTTT.

This clone was detected only a few times. The V gene is TRBV9, the J gene TRBJ1-1, with D unclear. Trimming shortened V by 0 bases and J by 4 bases, and 10 bases separated the two germline ends. CDR1 and CDR2 from the germline V gene are SGDLS and YYNGEE. The CDR3 totals 14 residues. CDR3 protein: CASSVELRSTEAFF. For the CDR3, the DNA is TGTGCCAGCAGCGTAGAGTTAAGGAGCACTGAAGCTTTCTTT.

The V gene is TRBV7-7, the J gene TRBJ2-3; the D is unclear. The CDR3 covers 17 residues. The germline V gene encodes CDR1 SSHAT and CDR2 FNYEAQ (reference sequence). V was clipped by 5 bases and J by 1 base, with 19 bases between them. The CDR3 sequence is CASSHEVSWGGTDTQYF. CDR3 DNA sequence: TGTGCCAGCAGCCACGAGGTGAGTTGGGGTGGCACAGATACGCAGTATTTT.

The CDR3 here is CSVVFLQAPEAFF. The CDR3 DNA is TGCAGCGTTGTGTTCCTCCAGGCACCTGAAGCTTTCTTT. This chain links TRBV29-1 with TRBJ1-1, with unresolved D. V lost 4 bases and J lost 6, with 15 bases in between. The length of the CDR3 is 13 residues. Germline V CDR1 and CDR2: SQVTM, ANQGSEA.

A few counts support this clone. V and J are TRBV7-2 and TRBJ2-3; D remains ambiguous. This CDR3 spans 13 amino acids. Trimming took off 0 bases at V and 9 bases at J, with 10 bases between the two ends. Germline CDR1 SGHTA, CDR2 FQGNSA. This CDR3 is CASSLAGEGTQYF. The DNA for the CDR3 is TGTGCCAGCAGCTTAGCGGGTGAAGGCACGCAGTATTTT.

The gene calls are TRBV28 and TRBJ1-3; D gene unclear. This CDR3 is 16 amino acids long. The germline gives CDR1 MDHEN, CDR2 SYDVKM. Trimming stripped 7 bases from V and 0 bases from J, with 16 bases between. The CDR3 loop is CASTPGGQISGNTIYF. CDR3 nucleotides: TGTGCCAGCACCCCCGGAGGGCAGATCTCTGGAAACACCATATATTTT.

This chain connects TRBV4-3 to TRBJ1-6, with D hard to call. The ends were cut back, 1 base at V and 8 bases at J, with 15 bases in the middle. This CDR3 has 16 amino acids. Germline lookup yields CDR1 LGHNA and CDR2 YSLEER. The CDR3 sequence is CASSQASHLGDSPLHF. The CDR3 bases are TGCGCCAGCAGCCAAGCAAGCCACCTTGGGGATTCACCCCTCCACTTT.